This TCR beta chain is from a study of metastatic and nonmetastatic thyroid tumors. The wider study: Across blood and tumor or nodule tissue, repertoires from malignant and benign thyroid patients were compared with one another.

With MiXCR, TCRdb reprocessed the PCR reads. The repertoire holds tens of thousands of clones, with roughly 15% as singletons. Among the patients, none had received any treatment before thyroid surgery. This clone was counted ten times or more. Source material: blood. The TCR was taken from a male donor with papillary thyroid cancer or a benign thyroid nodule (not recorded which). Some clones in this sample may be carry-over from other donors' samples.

CDR3 coding DNA: TGCGCCAGCAGCCAAGATGTGACAGGGGGTCAGCCCCAGCATTTT. This translates into CASSQDVTGGQPQHF. The chain has TRBV4-1 and TRBJ1-5; TRBD1 matches at 9 bases. Trimming cost V 0 bases and J 6 bases; bases outside gene matches: 3. Germline V gene lookup returns CDR1 MGHRA and CDR2 YSYEKL. CDR3 length: 15 residues.